This T cell receptor (beta chain) stems from a study of blood T cell repertoires in COVID-19. As for the study in general: The United States, Italy and Spain supplied acute and convalescent COVID-19 samples.

The CDR3 is 14 residues long. Germline lookup yields CDR1 LGHNA and CDR2 YSLEER. V lost 5 bases and J lost 0; bases outside the gene matches: 3. Original analysis: Reference gene primer amplification in the assay estimated nucleated cell counts. TCRdb's table, derived via immunoSEQ multiplex PCR, lists solely in-frame clones and lacks some. V, J and clone size derive from that table, while D and trimming were established from the DNA sequence. The sample consists of hundreds of thousands of clones, 80% to 90% of them appearing once. V usage is TRBV4-3 and J usage is TRBJ2-7, with 8 bases that match TRBD1. The sample consisted of peripheral blood. The TCR sequence derives from a woman under 30 with acute or convalescent COVID-19. In nucleotides, the CDR3 is TGCGCCAGCAGCACCGGGACAGGCTCCTACGAGCAGTACTTC. Translated, it gives CASSTGTGSYEQYF.